A selection of T cell receptor beta chains follows, all from one sample in a study of blood T cell repertoires in COVID-19. TCRdb's copy holds only in-frame clones and misses some; the assay was immunoSEQ multiplex PCR. The table has roughly 160,000 clones, over 70% seen once. Input material: peripheral blood. The receptors were sampled from a woman aged 60-75 years with acute or convalescent COVID-19. CDR3s include the opening cysteine and the closing phenylalanine or tryptophan. Fields, in order: clone size, J gene, V gene, D gene, CDR3 DNA, CDR3 protein. The D gene is left open where the match is weak. Expanded clones get a size class; other rows say once, few or many, or leave the size out.

size: -
J: TRBJ2-1
V: TRBV19
D: TRBD1
DNA: TGTGCCAGTAGTCGTCTCTCACTCCAGGGGGCTGGCTCCTACAATGAGCAGTTCTTC
CDR3: CASSRLSLQGAGSYNEQFF

size: once
J: TRBJ1-5
V: TRBV19
D: TRBD1
DNA: TGTGCCAGTAGAGGGACAGGGGGTCAGCCCCAGCATTTT
CDR3: CASRGTGGQPQHF

size: -
J: TRBJ1-1
V: TRBV11-2
D: -
DNA: TGTGCCAGCAGCTTAGAGTTTGCGGGATCGTGGGCTTTCTTT
CDR3: CASSLEFAGSWAFF

size: -
J: TRBJ2-6
V: TRBV6-2/TRBV6-3
D: -
DNA: TGTGCCAGCAGTTACGGGCTCTCTGGGGCCAACGTCCTGACTTTC
CDR3: CASSYGLSGANVLTF

size: -
J: TRBJ2-7
V: TRBV6-5
D: -
DNA: TGTGCCAGCAGTTACTCGGGGACTGAATTCTACGAGCAGTACTTC
CDR3: CASSYSGTEFYEQYF

size: -
J: TRBJ1-6
V: TRBV5-4
D: TRBD1
DNA: TGTGCCAGCAGCGCTTCAACAGGGGTCTATAATTCACCCCTCCACTTT
CDR3: CASSASTGVYNSPLHF

size: -
J: TRBJ1-3
V: TRBV5-1
D: TRBD1
DNA: TGCGCCAGCAGCTTAACAGGGGCCGGCCTTCGCTCTGGAAACACCATATATTTT
CDR3: CASSLTGAGLRSGNTIYF

size: -
J: TRBJ2-1
V: TRBV6-5
D: TRBD2
DNA: TGTGCCAGCAGTATATGGGGGGGTCACAATGAGCAGTTCTTC
CDR3: CASSIWGGHNEQFF

size: once
J: TRBJ2-2
V: TRBV3-1/TRBV3-2
D: TRBD1
DNA: TGTGCCAGCAGCCTAGAAACAGGGGACACCGGGGAGCTGTTTTTT
CDR3: CASSLETGDTGELFF

size: -
J: TRBJ2-4
V: TRBV6-5
D: -
DNA: TGTGCCAGCAGAGCCGGGACACCAAACATTCAGTACTTC
CDR3: CASRAGTPNIQYF

size: -
J: TRBJ1-1
V: TRBV7-9
D: TRBD1
DNA: TGTGCCAGCAGCTTAGGACAGGGTGACACTGAAGCTTTCTTT
CDR3: CASSLGQGDTEAFF

size: -
J: TRBJ2-1
V: TRBV15
D: TRBD1
DNA: TGTGCCACCAGCTTACCAGGGGGCGCTTACCTTTACAATGAGCAGTTCTTC
CDR3: CATSLPGGAYLYNEQFF

size: -
J: TRBJ2-7
V: TRBV11-1
D: TRBD1
DNA: TGTGCCAGCAGCTCCCGGGACAGGGGAGCAGGCGAGCAGTACTTC
CDR3: CASSSRDRGAGEQYF

size: -
J: TRBJ2-1
V: TRBV6-5
D: TRBD1
DNA: TGTGCCAGCAGACGGGACAGCTCCTACAATGAGCAGTTCTTC
CDR3: CASRRDSSYNEQFF

size: -
J: TRBJ1-2
V: TRBV28
D: -
DNA: TGTGCCAGCACCCTAAGCGGAAACTATGGCTACACCTTC
CDR3: CASTLSGNYGYTF

size: -
J: TRBJ1-4
V: TRBV4-2
D: -
DNA: TGTGCCAGCAGCCAACCGGACAGAACAACTAATGAAAAACTGTTTTTT
CDR3: CASSQPDRTTNEKLFF

size: -
J: TRBJ2-1
V: TRBV11-3
D: TRBD1
DNA: TGTGCCAGCAGCTCTTCCGGGACAGACTACAATGAGCAGTTCTTC
CDR3: CASSSSGTDYNEQFF

size: -
J: TRBJ2-7
V: TRBV5-1
D: TRBD1
DNA: TGCGCCAGCAGCTCTGGCTCACAGGGGGCTGACGAGCAGTACTTC
CDR3: CASSSGSQGADEQYF

size: -
J: TRBJ1-1
V: TRBV6-2/TRBV6-3
D: -
DNA: TGTGCCAGCAGTTACTCATTACAGAACACTGAAGCTTTCTTT
CDR3: CASSYSLQNTEAFF

size: once
J: TRBJ2-3
V: TRBV7-2
D: TRBD2
DNA: TGTGCCAGCAGCTTGAGGGCTAGCGGGGCCTACACAGATACGCAGTATTTT
CDR3: CASSLRASGAYTDTQYF

size: -
J: TRBJ1-1
V: TRBV7-9
D: TRBD1
DNA: TGTGCCAGCAGCCCCCGGACAGGGTACACTGAAGCTTTCTTT
CDR3: CASSPRTGYTEAFF

size: -
J: TRBJ1-2
V: TRBV27
D: TRBD1
DNA: TGTGCCAGCGGGACAGAGCTCGAGTCTGATGGCTACACCTTC
CDR3: CASGTELESDGYTF

size: -
J: TRBJ2-7
V: TRBV18
D: TRBD2
DNA: TGTGCCAGCTCACCACCGGGACTAGCGGCCTACGAGCAGTACTTC
CDR3: CASSPPGLAAYEQYF

size: -
J: TRBJ2-1
V: TRBV5-1
D: TRBD2
DNA: TGCGCCAGCAGCCCTCTAGCGGGGGGGTACAATGAGCAGTTCTTC
CDR3: CASSPLAGGYNEQFF

size: -
J: TRBJ1-2
V: TRBV19
D: -
DNA: TGTGCCAGTAGTATAGGAGGCCAGCTACGGAACTTGACCTTC
CDR3: CASSIGGQLRNLTF

size: -
J: TRBJ2-3
V: TRBV18
D: TRBD2
DNA: TGTGCCAGCTCACACTCGACTAGCGGCTACACAGATACGCAGTATTTT
CDR3: CASSHSTSGYTDTQYF

size: few
J: TRBJ1-1
V: TRBV15
D: -
DNA: TGTGCCACCAGCCCACAGGGTACGAACACTGAAGCTTTCTTT
CDR3: CATSPQGTNTEAFF

size: -
J: TRBJ1-2
V: TRBV27
D: -
DNA: TGTGCCACCCGCGACAGGAGGAACGACTATGGCTACACCTTC
CDR3: CATRDRRNDYGYTF

size: -
J: TRBJ2-1
V: TRBV11-2
D: -
DNA: TGTGCCAGCAGCTTAGCCTACCCCAATGAGCAGTTCTTC
CDR3: CASSLAYPNEQFF

size: -
J: TRBJ1-3
V: TRBV18
D: -
DNA: TGTGCCAGCTCACCACTCCGTCCGGGGGACTCTGGAAACACCATATATTTT
CDR3: CASSPLRPGDSGNTIYF

size: -
J: TRBJ1-2
V: TRBV9
D: -
DNA: TGTGCCAGCAGCCCCGGGGGGAGGAGAGATGGCTACACCTTC
CDR3: CASSPGGRRDGYTF

size: -
J: TRBJ1-5
V: TRBV24-1
D: -
DNA: TGTGCCACCAGTGATTTGAGCCGGAGAAATCAGCCCCAGCATTTT
CDR3: CATSDLSRRNQPQHF

size: -
J: TRBJ1-1
V: TRBV5-1
D: TRBD1
DNA: TGCGCCAGCAGATCCGGGACAGGAGGGGACACTGAAGCTTTCTTT
CDR3: CASRSGTGGDTEAFF

size: -
J: TRBJ1-5
V: TRBV11-2
D: TRBD1
DNA: TGTGCCAGCAGCAAGGACAGGGGCCTCAATCAGCCCCAGCATTTT
CDR3: CASSKDRGLNQPQHF

size: -
J: TRBJ2-7
V: TRBV28
D: TRBD1
DNA: TGTGCCAGCAGTTCACGACAGGGGGCACGCGAGCAGTACTTC
CDR3: CASSSRQGAREQYF

size: -
J: TRBJ1-1
V: TRBV28
D: -
DNA: TGCTGCGCAGGGCTGAACACTGAAGCTTTCTTT
CDR3: CCAGLNTEAFF

size: -
J: TRBJ2-1
V: TRBV6-6
D: -
DNA: TGTGCCAGCAGTTTGGGGGGAACGGCGTACAATGAGCAGTTCTTC
CDR3: CASSLGGTAYNEQFF

size: -
J: TRBJ1-4
V: TRBV6-5
D: -
DNA: TGTGCCAGCAGTTACACGACTGCAACTAATGAAAAACTGTTTTTT
CDR3: CASSYTTATNEKLFF

size: -
J: TRBJ1-4
V: TRBV27
D: TRBD1
DNA: TGTGCCAGCAGTCCACAGGGGAGGTTATGGGAAAAACTGTTTTTT
CDR3: CASSPQGRLWEKLFF

size: -
J: TRBJ2-7
V: TRBV6-5
D: TRBD1
DNA: TGTGCCAGCAGTTACTCCCCCCAGGGGGCCTACGAGCAGTACTTC
CDR3: CASSYSPQGAYEQYF

size: -
J: TRBJ1-5
V: TRBV5-5
D: TRBD1
DNA: TGTGCCAGCAGCGCCGGACAGGGCGACCAGCCCCAGCATTTT
CDR3: CASSAGQGDQPQHF

size: -
J: TRBJ1-6
V: TRBV7-2
D: TRBD1
DNA: TGTGCCAGCAGCTTAGCGCTCAGGACAGGGGATTCACCCCTCCACTTT
CDR3: CASSLALRTGDSPLHF

size: -
J: TRBJ1-2
V: TRBV5-1
D: TRBD1
DNA: TGCGCCAGCAGAGGGGGGACAGGCAACTATGGCTACACCTTC
CDR3: CASRGGTGNYGYTF

size: -
J: TRBJ2-1
V: TRBV29-1
D: -
DNA: TGCAGCCTTTGCGAGGGCTACTACTGGAATGAGCAGTTCTTC
CDR3: CSLCEGYYWNEQFF

size: -
J: TRBJ1-5
V: TRBV18
D: -
DNA: TGTGCCAGCTCACTGACTCAGAGCAATCAGCCCCAGCATTTT
CDR3: CASSLTQSNQPQHF

size: -
J: TRBJ1-2
V: TRBV25-1
D: TRBD1
DNA: TGTGCCAGTAAAGACAGGGCCGAGGGCTACACCTTC
CDR3: CASKDRAEGYTF

size: many
J: TRBJ2-7
V: TRBV11-2
D: -
DNA: TGTGCCAGCAGCCCTTGGACAGACCCCTCCCTTCAACAGTACTTC
CDR3: CASSPWTDPSLQQYF

size: -
J: TRBJ1-6
V: TRBV6-5
D: TRBD1
DNA: TGTGCCAGCAGGAACACAGGGGCTAATTCACCCCTCCACTTT
CDR3: CASRNTGANSPLHF

size: -
J: TRBJ2-3
V: TRBV7-3
D: TRBD2
DNA: TGTGCCAGCAGCTACCGGGGGGAGTACACAGATACGCAGTATTTT
CDR3: CASSYRGEYTDTQYF

size: -
J: TRBJ1-4
V: TRBV2
D: -
DNA: TGTGCCAGCAGTCGAAACTGGTCCGGGGGTGAAAAACTGTTTTTT
CDR3: CASSRNWSGGEKLFF

size: -
J: TRBJ1-3
V: TRBV10-3
D: -
DNA: TGTGCCATCAGTGGAGACAGGACTGGAAACACCATATATTTT
CDR3: CAISGDRTGNTIYF